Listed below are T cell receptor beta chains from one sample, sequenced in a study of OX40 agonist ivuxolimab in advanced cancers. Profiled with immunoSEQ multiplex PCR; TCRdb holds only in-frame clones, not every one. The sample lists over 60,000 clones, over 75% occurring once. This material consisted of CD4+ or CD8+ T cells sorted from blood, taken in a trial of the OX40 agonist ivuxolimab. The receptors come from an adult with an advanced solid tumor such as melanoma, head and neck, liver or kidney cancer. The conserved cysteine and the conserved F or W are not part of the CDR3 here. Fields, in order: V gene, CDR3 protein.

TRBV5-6,ASSVRATSSGNTIY
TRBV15,ATSPIKGRGQGSSGANVLT
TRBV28,ASSTGTGGQQY
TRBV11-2,ASSLRGRDSYYEQY
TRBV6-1,ASSPVKGADEKLF
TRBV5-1,ASSISGGGDTYEQY
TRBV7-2,ASSLVVRDTQY
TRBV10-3,AISTTTYEQY
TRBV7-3,ASSPPGAGGLNEQF
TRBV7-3,ASGGGPPYGYT
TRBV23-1,ASSLAGDEQF
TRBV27,ASRPQGVDQPQH
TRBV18,ASSTDGYEQY
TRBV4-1,ASSQGFGQGAAQQY
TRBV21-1,ASSSSGRARVGIQY